These 6 T cell receptor beta chains originate from one sample sequenced in a study of CD8+ T cells in alopecia areata. Following extraction, RNA underwent reverse transcription to cDNA, which served as the sequencing template. Profiling relied on immunoSEQ multiplex PCR, and the TCRdb table lists in-frame clones only, not all of them. The data contain approximately 89,000 clones, roughly 47% of them singletons. Sequenced sample: CD4+ T cells sorted from blood. These receptors were obtained from a human donor with alopecia areata.

The chain carries TRBV28 and TRBJ2-5, with unresolved D. Between the trimmed V and J ends, which lost 8 bases and 2 bases, there was a span of 6 bases. This CDR3 region has 11 residues. CDR1 MDHEN and CDR2 SYDVKM come from the germline V gene. The CDR3, as DNA: TGTGCCAGCCTACCGCAAGAGACCCAGTACTTC. Encoded protein: CASLPQETQYF.

This clone was seen only once. DNA for the CDR3: TGTGCCAGCAAACAGGGGGCGGAGACCCAGTACTTC. It specifies CASKQGAETQYF. The gene calls are TRBV6-5 and TRBJ2-5, with 9 bases identical to TRBD1. The CDR3 is 12 residues long. V gave up 7 bases and J gave up 5 bases; unmatched junction bases: 2. Germline loops: CDR1 MNHEY, CDR2 SVGAGI.

By frequency in the sample, this clone is medium-sized. The rearrangement uses TRBV5-1 and TRBJ2-6, with a possible D match to TRBD2 (5 bases). CDR3 length equals 16 residues. Germline CDR1 and CDR2: SGHRS and YFSETQ. The germline V and J ends were trimmed by 3 bases and 0 bases, with 10 bases remaining between them. CDR3 nucleotide sequence: TGCGCCAGCAGCTCGCCCGGGAACTCTGGGGCCAACGTCCTGACTTTC. Translation: CASSSPGNSGANVLTF.

The V gene is TRBV9, the J gene TRBJ1-2, with D tentatively TRBD1 (6 bases). The germline gives CDR1 SGDLS, CDR2 YYNGEE. Trimming shortened V by 3 bases and J by 8 bases, and 20 bases separated the two germline ends. The CDR3 has 15 residues. The CDR3 here is CASSGRTARLEGYTF. CDR3 bases: TGTGCCAGCAGCGGTCGGACAGCTCGGTTAGAAGGCTACACCTTC.

The rearrangement links TRBV18 to TRBJ2-7; D unresolved. Germline V lookup: CDR1 KGHSH, CDR2 LQKENI. The CDR3 has 14 amino acids. V lost 3 bases and J 5 bases, leaving 14 bases between the germline ends. CDR3 coding DNA: TGTGCCAGCTCACCCATTAGTCAATCCCACGAGCAGTACTTC. It codes for CASSPISQSHEQYF.

CDR3 residues: CASRGLTGEADTQYF. CDR3 DNA sequence: TGTGCCAGCAGAGGGCTGACAGGGGAGGCAGATACGCAGTATTTT. J is TRBJ2-3 and V is TRBV27; 8 nucleotides agree with TRBD1. CDR1 and CDR2 (germline): MNHEY, SMNVEV (reference sequence). V lost 6 bases and J lost 4; bases outside the gene matches: 9. This CDR3 comprises 15 residues.